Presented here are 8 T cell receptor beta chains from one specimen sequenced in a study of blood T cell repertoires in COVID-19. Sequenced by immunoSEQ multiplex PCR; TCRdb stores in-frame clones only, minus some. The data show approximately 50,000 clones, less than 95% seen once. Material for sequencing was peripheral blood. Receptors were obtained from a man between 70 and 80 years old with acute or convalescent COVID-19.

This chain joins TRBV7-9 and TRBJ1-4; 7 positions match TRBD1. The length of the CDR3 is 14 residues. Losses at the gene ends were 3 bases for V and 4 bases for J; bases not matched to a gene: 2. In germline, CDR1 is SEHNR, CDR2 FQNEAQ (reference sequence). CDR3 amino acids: CASSLGQNNEKLFF. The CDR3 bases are TGTGCCAGCAGCTTGGGACAGAATAATGAAAAACTGTTTTTT.

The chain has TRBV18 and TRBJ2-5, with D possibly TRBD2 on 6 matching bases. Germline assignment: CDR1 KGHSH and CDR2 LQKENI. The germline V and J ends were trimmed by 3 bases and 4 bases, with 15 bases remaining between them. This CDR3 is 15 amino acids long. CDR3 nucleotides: TGTGCCAGCTCACCCCGGAGGGCAGGGCCAGAGACCCAGTACTTC. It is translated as CASSPRRAGPETQYF.

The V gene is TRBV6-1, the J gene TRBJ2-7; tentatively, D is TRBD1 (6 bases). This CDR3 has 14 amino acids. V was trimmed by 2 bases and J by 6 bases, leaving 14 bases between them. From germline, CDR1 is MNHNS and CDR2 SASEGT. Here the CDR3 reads CASSERRDNREQYF. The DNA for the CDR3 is TGTGCCAGCAGTGAACGCCGGGACAATCGCGAGCAGTACTTC.

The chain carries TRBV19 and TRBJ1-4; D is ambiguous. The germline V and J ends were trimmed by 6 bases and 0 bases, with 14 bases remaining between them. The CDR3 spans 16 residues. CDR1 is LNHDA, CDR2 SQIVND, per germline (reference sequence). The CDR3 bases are TGTGCCAGTAGCGAGGACGGGATTACAACTAATGAAAAACTGTTTTTT. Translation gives CASSEDGITTNEKLFF.

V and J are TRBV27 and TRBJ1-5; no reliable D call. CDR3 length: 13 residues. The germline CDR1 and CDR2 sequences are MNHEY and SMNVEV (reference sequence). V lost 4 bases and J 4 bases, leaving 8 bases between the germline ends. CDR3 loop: CASSSQANQPQHF. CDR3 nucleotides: TGTGCCAGCAGTTCTCAAGCGAATCAGCCCCAGCATTTT.

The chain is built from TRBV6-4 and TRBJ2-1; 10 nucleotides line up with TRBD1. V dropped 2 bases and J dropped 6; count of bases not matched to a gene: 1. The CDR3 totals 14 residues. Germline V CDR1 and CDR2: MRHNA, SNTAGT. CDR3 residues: CASSDRDRGNEQFF. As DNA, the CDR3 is TGTGCCAGCAGTGACCGGGACAGGGGCAATGAGCAGTTCTTC.

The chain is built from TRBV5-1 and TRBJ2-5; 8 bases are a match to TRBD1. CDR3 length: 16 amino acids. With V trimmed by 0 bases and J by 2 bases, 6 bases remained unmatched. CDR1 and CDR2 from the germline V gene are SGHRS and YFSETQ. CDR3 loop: CASSLAGGIIQETQYF. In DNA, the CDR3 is TGCGCCAGCAGCTTGGCAGGGGGCATAATACAAGAGACCCAGTACTTC.

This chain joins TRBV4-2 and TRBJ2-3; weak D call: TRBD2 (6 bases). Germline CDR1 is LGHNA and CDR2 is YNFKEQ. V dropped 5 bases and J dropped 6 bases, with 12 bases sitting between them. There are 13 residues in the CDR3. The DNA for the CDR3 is TGTGCCAGCAGCTCCAAGCGGGTTGATACGCAGTATTTT. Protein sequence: CASSSKRVDTQYF.